Listed below are T cell receptor beta chains from one sample, sequenced in a study of T cell changes during pregnancy in multiple sclerosis. Only in-frame clones appear in the TCRdb table, and some are missing; sequencing was by immunoSEQ multiplex PCR. The table has 61,000 or so clones, 90% to 95% seen once; the top ten hold about 0.33%. The sequencing used CD4+ T cells from peripheral blood mononuclear cells, collected before pregnancy. The receptors here all came from a female donor with multiple sclerosis, enrolled in a pregnancy study. Both conserved end residues are part of each CDR3. The order of the fields is J gene, clone size, V gene, D gene, CDR3 DNA, CDR3 protein. The D gene is left open where the match is weak. Only some rows state a clone size, as once, few, many or a class for expanded clones.

TRBJ2-3,NA,TRBV28,NA,TGTGCCAGCAGGACGTCTGGCGGGACTAGCACAGATACGCAGTATTTT,CASRTSGGTSTDTQYF
TRBJ1-2,NA,TRBV28,TRBD1,TGTGCCAGCAGTTTAATCGCCCTACAGGGGGCGCACTATGGCTACACCTTC,CASSLIALQGAHYGYTF
TRBJ2-2,NA,TRBV9,NA,TGTGCCAGCAGCGTAGGAGGGAACCGGAACACCGGGGAGCTGTTTTTT,CASSVGGNRNTGELFF
TRBJ1-2,NA,TRBV28,NA,TGTGCCAGCAGTTCCTCAGTCTATGGCTACACCTTC,CASSSSVYGYTF
TRBJ1-5,NA,TRBV18,NA,TGTGCCAGCTCACCACCGGGGGCGGGAGGCAATCAGCCCCAGCATTTT,CASSPPGAGGNQPQHF
TRBJ2-1,NA,TRBV6-4,TRBD2,TGTGCCAGCAGTCTTCTACTAGCGGGAGCTCGCCCCTACAATGAGCAGTTCTTC,CASSLLLAGARPYNEQFF
TRBJ2-7,NA,TRBV5-4,TRBD2,TGTGCCAGCAGTTTGGGACTAGCGGGACTTTACGAGCAGTACTTC,CASSLGLAGLYEQYF
TRBJ1-3,NA,TRBV2,NA,TGTGCCAGCAGTGCGAGTTTGGGCACTGGAAACACCATATATTTT,CASSASLGTGNTIYF
TRBJ2-1,NA,TRBV27,TRBD1,TGTGCCAGCAGTATCGACAGGGGTGGATACAATGAGCAGTTCTTC,CASSIDRGGYNEQFF
TRBJ2-1,NA,TRBV11-3,NA,TGTGCCAGCAGCTTCTCGGGATACTCCTACAATGAGCAGTTCTTC,CASSFSGYSYNEQFF
TRBJ2-2,NA,TRBV19,TRBD2,TGTGCCAGTAGCCCCGGGACTACGAACACCGGGGAGCTGTTTTTT,CASSPGTTNTGELFF
TRBJ1-1,NA,TRBV6-4,TRBD1,TGTGCCAGCAAGCCGGGACAGGGAAGCACTGAAGCTTTCTTT,CASKPGQGSTEAFF
TRBJ2-1,NA,TRBV7-2,TRBD1,TGTGCCAGCAGCCACAGGGGACCGTCCTACAATGAGCAGTTCTTC,CASSHRGPSYNEQFF
TRBJ2-1,NA,TRBV6-5,NA,TGTGCCAGCAGCTTTGGGAGTGAGCAGTTCTTC,CASSFGSEQFF
TRBJ1-4,NA,TRBV5-8,TRBD1,TGTGCCAGCAGCTCGGGACAGCCAGTAGTGGCGACTAATGAAAAACTGTTTTTT,CASSSGQPVVATNEKLFF
TRBJ2-5,NA,TRBV6-5,NA,TGTGCCAGCAGCCTCGGGGGAGCGCGAGAGACCCAGTACTTC,CASSLGGARETQYF
TRBJ1-1,NA,TRBV9,NA,TGTGCCAGCAGCGGGTCCTCAGGGGTTCGCACTGAAGCTTTCTTT,CASSGSSGVRTEAFF
TRBJ2-1,NA,TRBV28,NA,TGTGCCAGCAGTTTGTTGGGGGGAGGTTCCTACAATGAGCAGTTCTTC,CASSLLGGGSYNEQFF
TRBJ1-3,NA,TRBV6-5,NA,TGTGCCAGCAGTTACTCGAGTACGTCTGGAAACACCATATATTTT,CASSYSSTSGNTIYF
TRBJ2-2,once,TRBV27,TRBD2,TGTGCCAGCAGTTTATTAGCGGGAGGGAACACCGGGGAGCTGTTTTTT,CASSLLAGGNTGELFF
TRBJ1-2,NA,TRBV28,TRBD1,TGTGCCAGCAGTTCCAAAGGCAGGGGGAACTATGGCTACACCTTC,CASSSKGRGNYGYTF
TRBJ2-7,NA,TRBV7-6,NA,TGTGCCAGCAGCTTACAACAGGGGAGGCCATACGAGCAGTACTTC,CASSLQQGRPYEQYF
TRBJ1-2,NA,TRBV4-2,NA,TGTGCCAGCAGCCAAGCTACAGGGAGCTATGGCTACACCTTC,CASSQATGSYGYTF
TRBJ2-6,NA,TRBV7-2,TRBD1,TGTGCCAGCAGCTCCGGGACAGGTCTCTCTGGGGCCAACGTCCTGACTTTC,CASSSGTGLSGANVLTF
TRBJ2-4,once,TRBV15,NA,TGTGCCACCAGCAGAGATAAGGCAGGAGGAAACATTCAGTACTTC,CATSRDKAGGNIQYF
TRBJ1-4,few,TRBV7-9,NA,TGTGCCAGCAGCCGAGCGGGGGGGGAAAAACTGTTTTTT,CASSRAGGEKLFF
TRBJ2-1,NA,TRBV12-5,TRBD2,TGTGCTAGTGGTTTGGTGCTAGCGGGGGACAATGAGCAGTTCTTC,CASGLVLAGDNEQFF
TRBJ2-2,NA,TRBV6-6,NA,TGTGCCAGCAGCTCCACTCGTATGCTGCCCGGGGAGCTGTTTTTT,CASSSTRMLPGELFF
TRBJ1-5,NA,TRBV28,NA,TGTGCCAGCAGTTTATTCAGGGGTAGCAATCAGCCCCAGCATTTT,CASSLFRGSNQPQHF
TRBJ2-1,NA,TRBV19,TRBD2,TGTGCCAGTAGTAGGACTAGCGGGAGCTACAATGAGCAGTTCTTC,CASSRTSGSYNEQFF
TRBJ2-1,NA,TRBV5-1,NA,TGCGCCAGCAGCTTGGCAGGACAGACCTACAATGAGCAGTTCTTC,CASSLAGQTYNEQFF
TRBJ2-7,NA,TRBV27,NA,TGTGCCAGCAGTTTCTCGGGGTTTTTGTCCTACGAGCAGTACTTC,CASSFSGFLSYEQYF
TRBJ2-5,NA,TRBV11-2,NA,TGTGCCAGCAGCTTACAGGGGCCTATACAAGAGACCCAGTACTTC,CASSLQGPIQETQYF
TRBJ1-1,NA,TRBV9,NA,TGTGCCAGCAGCGTACGGGCGGGGGCTTTGAACACTGAAGCTTTCTTT,CASSVRAGALNTEAFF
TRBJ2-5,NA,TRBV5-4,NA,TGTGCCAGCAGCTTGGCAGGGGCGGAGACCCAGTACTTC,CASSLAGAETQYF
TRBJ2-2,NA,TRBV5-1,TRBD2,TGCGCCAGCAGCTTGGCTCTAGCGGGAGGCCCAAAGACCGGGGAGCTGTTTTTT,CASSLALAGGPKTGELFF
TRBJ2-6,NA,TRBV5-1,TRBD1,TGCGCCAGCTCCGAGCCGGGACAGGTCGTATCTGGGGCCAACGTCCTGACTTTC,CASSEPGQVVSGANVLTF
TRBJ2-1,NA,TRBV5-6,NA,TGTGCCAGCAGCTTGGGGAGCGGTTACAATGAGCAGTTCTTC,CASSLGSGYNEQFF
TRBJ2-1,NA,TRBV18,NA,TGTGCCAGCTCACCACGACCAGGGGTAGGCTACAATGAGCAGTTCTTC,CASSPRPGVGYNEQFF
TRBJ1-2,NA,TRBV19,NA,TGTGCCAGTAGTTCCCCGACTCGAGCTAACTATGGCTACACCTTC,CASSSPTRANYGYTF
TRBJ1-1,few,TRBV4-2,NA,TGTGCCAGCAGCCAAGATGGCTCTAGGAACACTGAAGCTTTCTTT,CASSQDGSRNTEAFF
TRBJ2-6,NA,TRBV9,NA,TGTGCCAGCAGCGCGGGAACCCCTGGGGCCAACGTCCTGACTTTC,CASSAGTPGANVLTF
TRBJ2-7,NA,TRBV19,TRBD2,TGTGCCAGTAGTAATAGCGGGATCAATGTCGACGAGCAGTACTTC,CASSNSGINVDEQYF
TRBJ2-5,NA,TRBV27,TRBD1,TGTGCCAGCAGATTCTATGACAGGGGCCAAGAGACCCAGTACTTC,CASRFYDRGQETQYF